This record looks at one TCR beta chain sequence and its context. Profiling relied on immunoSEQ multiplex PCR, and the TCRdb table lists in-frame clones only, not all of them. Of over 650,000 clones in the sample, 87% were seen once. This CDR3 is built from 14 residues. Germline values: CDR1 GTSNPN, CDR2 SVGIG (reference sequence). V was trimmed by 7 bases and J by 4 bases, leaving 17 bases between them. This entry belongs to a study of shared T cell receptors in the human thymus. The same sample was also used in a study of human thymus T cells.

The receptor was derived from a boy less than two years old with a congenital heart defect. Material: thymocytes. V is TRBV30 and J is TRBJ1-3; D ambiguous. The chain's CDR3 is CAYFKSHPGNTIYF. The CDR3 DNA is TGTGCCTATTTTAAGAGCCATCCCGGAAACACCATATATTTT.